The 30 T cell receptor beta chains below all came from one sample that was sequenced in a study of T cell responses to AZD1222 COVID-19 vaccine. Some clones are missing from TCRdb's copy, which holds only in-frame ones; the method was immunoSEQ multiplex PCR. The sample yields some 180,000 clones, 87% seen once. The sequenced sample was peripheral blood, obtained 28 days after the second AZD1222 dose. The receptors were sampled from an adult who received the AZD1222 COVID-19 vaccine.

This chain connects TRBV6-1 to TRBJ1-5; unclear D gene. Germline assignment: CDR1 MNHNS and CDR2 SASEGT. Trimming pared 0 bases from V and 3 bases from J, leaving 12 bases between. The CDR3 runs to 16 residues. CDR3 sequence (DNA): TGTGCCAGCAGTGAAGCGGTAGGGTGGGTCAATCAGCCCCAGCATTTT. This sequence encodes CASSEAVGWVNQPQHF.

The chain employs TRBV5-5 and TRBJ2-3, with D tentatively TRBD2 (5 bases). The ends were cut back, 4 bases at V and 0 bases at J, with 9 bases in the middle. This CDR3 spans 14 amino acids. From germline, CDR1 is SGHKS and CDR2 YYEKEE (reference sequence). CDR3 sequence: CASSLRTSTDTQYF. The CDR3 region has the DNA TGTGCCAGCAGCCTTAGGACTAGCACAGATACGCAGTATTTT.

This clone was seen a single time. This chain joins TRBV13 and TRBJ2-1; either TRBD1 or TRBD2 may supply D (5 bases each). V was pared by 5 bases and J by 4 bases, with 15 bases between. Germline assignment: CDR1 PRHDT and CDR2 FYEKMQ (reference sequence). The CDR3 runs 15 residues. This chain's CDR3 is CASSVSGPEYNEQFF. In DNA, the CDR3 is TGTGCCAGCAGCGTTTCGGGACCAGAGTACAATGAGCAGTTCTTC.

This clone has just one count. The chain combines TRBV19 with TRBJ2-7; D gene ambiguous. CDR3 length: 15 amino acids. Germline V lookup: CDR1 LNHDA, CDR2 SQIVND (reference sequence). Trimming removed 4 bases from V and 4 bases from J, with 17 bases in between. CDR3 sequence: CASSSRLELWYEQYF. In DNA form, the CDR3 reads TGTGCCAGTAGTAGCCGTTTGGAGTTGTGGTACGAGCAGTACTTC. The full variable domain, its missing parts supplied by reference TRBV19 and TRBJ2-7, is DGGITQSPKYLFRKEGQNVTLSCEQNLNHDAMYWYRQDPGQGLRLIYYSQIVNDFQKGDIAEGYSVSREKKESFPLTVTSAQKNPTAFYLCASSSRLELWYEQYFGPGTRLTVT.

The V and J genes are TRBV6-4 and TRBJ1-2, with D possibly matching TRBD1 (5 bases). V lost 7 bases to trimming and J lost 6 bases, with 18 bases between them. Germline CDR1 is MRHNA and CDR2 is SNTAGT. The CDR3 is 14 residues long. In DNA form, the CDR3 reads TGTGCCAGCACCGGAGGGGAGGGATCTGATGGCTACACCTTC. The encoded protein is CASTGGEGSDGYTF.

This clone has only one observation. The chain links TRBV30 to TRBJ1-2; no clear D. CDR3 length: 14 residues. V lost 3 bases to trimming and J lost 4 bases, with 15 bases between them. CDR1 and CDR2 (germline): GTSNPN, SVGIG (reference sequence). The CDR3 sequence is CAWSGGVRAYGYTF. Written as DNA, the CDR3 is TGTGCCTGGAGCGGAGGTGTGAGGGCCTATGGCTACACCTTC.

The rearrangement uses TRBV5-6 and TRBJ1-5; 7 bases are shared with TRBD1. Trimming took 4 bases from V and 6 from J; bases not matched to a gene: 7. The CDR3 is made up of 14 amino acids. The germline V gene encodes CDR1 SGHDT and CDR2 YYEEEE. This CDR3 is CASSLDRVGQPQHF. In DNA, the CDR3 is TGTGCCAGCAGCCTTGACAGGGTGGGTCAGCCCCAGCATTTT.

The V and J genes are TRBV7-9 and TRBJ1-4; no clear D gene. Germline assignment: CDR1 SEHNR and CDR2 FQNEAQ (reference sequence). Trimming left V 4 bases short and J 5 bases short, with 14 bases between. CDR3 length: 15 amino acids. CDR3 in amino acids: CASSSRQTRNEKLFF. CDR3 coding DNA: TGTGCCAGCAGCTCCCGACAAACTCGGAATGAAAAACTGTTTTTT.

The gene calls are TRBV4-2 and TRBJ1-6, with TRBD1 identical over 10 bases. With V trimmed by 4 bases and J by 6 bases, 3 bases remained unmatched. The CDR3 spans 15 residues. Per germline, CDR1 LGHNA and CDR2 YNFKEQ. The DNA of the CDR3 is TGTGCCAGCAGCCGGACAGGGGGGATTAATTCACCCCTCCACTTT. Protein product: CASSRTGGINSPLHF.

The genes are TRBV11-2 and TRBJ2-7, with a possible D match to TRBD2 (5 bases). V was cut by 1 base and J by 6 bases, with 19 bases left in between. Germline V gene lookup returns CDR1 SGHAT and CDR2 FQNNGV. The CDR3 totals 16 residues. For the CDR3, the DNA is TGTGCCAGCAGCTTAGGGGGAGACCCGGGCCTGCGCGAGCAGTACTTC. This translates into CASSLGGDPGLREQYF.

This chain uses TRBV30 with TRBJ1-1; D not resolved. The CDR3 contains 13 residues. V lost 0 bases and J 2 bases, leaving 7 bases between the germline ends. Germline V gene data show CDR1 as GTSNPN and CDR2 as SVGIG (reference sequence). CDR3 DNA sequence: TGTGCCTGGAGTGTAATGGGTAACACTGAAGCTTTCTTT. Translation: CAWSVMGNTEAFF.

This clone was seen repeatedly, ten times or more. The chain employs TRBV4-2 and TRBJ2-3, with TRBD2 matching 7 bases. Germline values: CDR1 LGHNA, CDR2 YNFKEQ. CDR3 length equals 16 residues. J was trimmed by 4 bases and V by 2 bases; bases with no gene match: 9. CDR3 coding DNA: TGTGCCAGCAGCCAATTATTGGGGGGGGGAGCAGATACGCAGTATTTT. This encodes CASSQLLGGGADTQYF.

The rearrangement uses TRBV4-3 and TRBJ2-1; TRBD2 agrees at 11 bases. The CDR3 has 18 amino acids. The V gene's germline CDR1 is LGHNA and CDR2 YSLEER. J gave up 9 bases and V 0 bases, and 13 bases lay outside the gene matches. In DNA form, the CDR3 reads TGCGCCAGCAGCCAAGACGCCCCCGCGACTAGCGGGGACCCTGAGCAGTTCTTC. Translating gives CASSQDAPATSGDPEQFF.

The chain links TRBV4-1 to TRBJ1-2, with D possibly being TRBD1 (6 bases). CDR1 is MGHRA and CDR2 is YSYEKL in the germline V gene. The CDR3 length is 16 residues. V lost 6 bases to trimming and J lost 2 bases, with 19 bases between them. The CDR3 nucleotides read TGCGCCAGCAGACCCCAAGCGTTCACAGGGAACTATGGCTACACCTTC. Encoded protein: CASRPQAFTGNYGYTF.

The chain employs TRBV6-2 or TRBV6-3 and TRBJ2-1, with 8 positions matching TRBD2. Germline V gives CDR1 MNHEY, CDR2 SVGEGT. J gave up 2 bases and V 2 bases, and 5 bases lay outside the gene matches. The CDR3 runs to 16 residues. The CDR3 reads CASSYDSGGPYNEQFF. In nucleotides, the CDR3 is TGTGCCAGCAGTTACGACTCGGGGGGGCCCTACAATGAGCAGTTCTTC.

CDR3 residues: CASRLGASNQPQHF. The CDR3 DNA reads as TGTGCCAGCCGTCTGGGGGCGAGCAATCAGCCCCAGCATTTT. V gene TRBV7-8 combines with J gene TRBJ1-5; tentative D call: TRBD1 (6 bases). Germline-derived CDR1 and CDR2 are SGHVS and FQNEAQ. The germline V and J ends were trimmed by 8 bases and 1 base, with 12 bases remaining between them. The CDR3 sequence is 14 residues long.

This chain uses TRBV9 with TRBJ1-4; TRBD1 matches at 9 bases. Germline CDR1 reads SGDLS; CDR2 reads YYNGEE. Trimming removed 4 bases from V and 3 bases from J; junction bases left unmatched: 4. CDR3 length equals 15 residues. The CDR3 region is CASSPGTGPNEKLFF. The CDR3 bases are TGTGCCAGCAGCCCTGGGACAGGGCCTAATGAAAAACTGTTTTTT.

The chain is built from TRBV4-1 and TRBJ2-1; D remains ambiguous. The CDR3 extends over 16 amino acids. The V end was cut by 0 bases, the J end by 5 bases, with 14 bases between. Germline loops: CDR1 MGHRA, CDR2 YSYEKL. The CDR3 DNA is TGCGCCAGCAGCCAAGAACCCCCCGACCGCCACAATGAGCAGTTCTTC. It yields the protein CASSQEPPDRHNEQFF.

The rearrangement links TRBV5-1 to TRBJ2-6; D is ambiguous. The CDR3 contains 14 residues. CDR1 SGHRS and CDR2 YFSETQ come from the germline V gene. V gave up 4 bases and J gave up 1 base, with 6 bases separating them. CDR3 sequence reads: CASSTYSGANVLTF. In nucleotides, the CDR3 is TGCGCCAGCAGCACTTATTCTGGGGCCAACGTCCTGACTTTC.

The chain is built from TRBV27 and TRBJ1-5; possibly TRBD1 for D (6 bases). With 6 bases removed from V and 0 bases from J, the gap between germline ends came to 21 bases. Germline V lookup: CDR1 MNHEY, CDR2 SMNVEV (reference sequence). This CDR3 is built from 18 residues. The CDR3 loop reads CASRRRGQQIDSNQPQHF. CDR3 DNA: TGTGCCAGCAGGCGCAGGGGACAACAGATCGATAGCAATCAGCCCCAGCATTTT.

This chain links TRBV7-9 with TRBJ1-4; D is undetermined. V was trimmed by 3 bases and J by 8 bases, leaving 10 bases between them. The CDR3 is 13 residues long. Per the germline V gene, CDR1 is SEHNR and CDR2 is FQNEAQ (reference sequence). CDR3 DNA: TGTGCCAGCAGCTTTCGGGCGGAAGAAAAACTGTTTTTT. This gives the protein CASSFRAEEKLFF.

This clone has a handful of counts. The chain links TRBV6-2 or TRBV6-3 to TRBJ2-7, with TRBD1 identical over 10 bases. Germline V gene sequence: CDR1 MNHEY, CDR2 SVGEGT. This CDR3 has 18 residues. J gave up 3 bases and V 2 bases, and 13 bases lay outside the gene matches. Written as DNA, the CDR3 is TGTGCCAGCAGTTACGGGACAGGGGACACTCGGTCCCTCTACGAGCAGTACTTC. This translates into CASSYGTGDTRSLYEQYF.

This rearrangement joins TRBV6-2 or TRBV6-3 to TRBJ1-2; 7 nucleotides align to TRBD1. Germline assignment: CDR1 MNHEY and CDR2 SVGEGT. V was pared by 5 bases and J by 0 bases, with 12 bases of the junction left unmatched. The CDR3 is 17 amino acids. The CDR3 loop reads CASSRNLDRASNYGYTF. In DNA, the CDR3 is TGTGCCAGCAGTCGCAACCTAGACAGGGCGTCTAACTATGGCTACACCTTC.

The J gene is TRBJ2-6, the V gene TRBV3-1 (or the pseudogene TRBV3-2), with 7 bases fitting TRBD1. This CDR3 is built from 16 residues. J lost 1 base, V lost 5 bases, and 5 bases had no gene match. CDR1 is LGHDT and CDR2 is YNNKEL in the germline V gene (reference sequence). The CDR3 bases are TGTGCCAGCAGCGACCGACAGGGATCTGGGGCCAACGTCCTGACTTTC. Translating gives CASSDRQGSGANVLTF.

This CDR3 reads CASIRESPLHF. The CDR3 DNA reads as TGTGCCAGCATCCGGGAATCACCCCTCCACTTT. The chain combines TRBV6-5 with TRBJ1-6; D gene unclear. CDR1 and CDR2 from the germline V gene are MNHEY and SVGAGI. The CDR3 is 11 amino acids. V was clipped by 7 bases and J by 10 bases, with 8 bases between them.

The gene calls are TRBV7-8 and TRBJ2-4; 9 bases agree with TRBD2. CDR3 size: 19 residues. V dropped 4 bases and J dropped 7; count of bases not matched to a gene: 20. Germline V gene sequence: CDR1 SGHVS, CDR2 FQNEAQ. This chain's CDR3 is CASSSPPGRSLAGGNIQYF. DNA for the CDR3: TGTGCCAGCAGCTCCCCCCCGGGCAGGTCTCTGGCGGGGGGGAACATTCAGTACTTC.

DNA for the CDR3: TGTGCCAGCAGGGCCGGGGGAAGCGAGCAGTACTTC. Translating gives CASRAGGSEQYF. The chain joins TRBV4-2 to TRBJ2-7; TRBD2 might be the D (6 bases). The germline V gene has CDR1 LGHNA and CDR2 YNFKEQ. This CDR3 has 12 residues. V lost 6 bases, J lost 6 bases, and 12 bases lay in between.

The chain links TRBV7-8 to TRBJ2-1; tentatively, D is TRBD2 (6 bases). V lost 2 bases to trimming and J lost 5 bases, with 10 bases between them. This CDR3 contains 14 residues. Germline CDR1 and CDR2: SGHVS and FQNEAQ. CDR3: CASSLREANNEQFF. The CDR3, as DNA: TGTGCCAGCAGCTTAAGGGAGGCAAACAATGAGCAGTTCTTC. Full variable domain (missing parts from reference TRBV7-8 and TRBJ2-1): GAGVSQSPRYKVAKRGQDVALRCDPISGHVSLFWYQQALGQGPEFLTYFQNEAQLDKSGLPSDRFFAERPEGSVSTLKIQRTQQEDSAVYLCASSLREANNEQFFGPGTRLTVL.

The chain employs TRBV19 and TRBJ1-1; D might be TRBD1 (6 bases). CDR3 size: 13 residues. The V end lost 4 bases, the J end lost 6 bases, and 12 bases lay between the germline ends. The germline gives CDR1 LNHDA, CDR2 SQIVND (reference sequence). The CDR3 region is CASSTPGAAEAFF. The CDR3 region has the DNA TGTGCCAGTAGTACCCCGGGGGCAGCTGAAGCTTTCTTT.

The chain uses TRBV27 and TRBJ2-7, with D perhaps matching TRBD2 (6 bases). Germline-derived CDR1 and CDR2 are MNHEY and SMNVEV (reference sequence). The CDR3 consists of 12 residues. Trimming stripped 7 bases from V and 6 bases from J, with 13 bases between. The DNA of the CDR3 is TGTGCCAGCAATAGCGGAGGGGCCGAGCAGTACTTC. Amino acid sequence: CASNSGGAEQYF.